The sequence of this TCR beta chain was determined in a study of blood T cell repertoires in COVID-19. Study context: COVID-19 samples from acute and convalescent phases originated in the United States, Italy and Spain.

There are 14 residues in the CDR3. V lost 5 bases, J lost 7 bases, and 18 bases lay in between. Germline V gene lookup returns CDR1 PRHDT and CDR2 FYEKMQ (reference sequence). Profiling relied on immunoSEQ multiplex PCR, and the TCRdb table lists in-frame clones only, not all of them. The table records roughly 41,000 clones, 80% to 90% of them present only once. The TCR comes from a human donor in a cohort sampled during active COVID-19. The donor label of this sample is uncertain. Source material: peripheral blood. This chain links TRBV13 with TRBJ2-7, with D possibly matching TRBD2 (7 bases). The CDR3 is CASSHKGGAREQYF. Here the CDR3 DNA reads TGTGCCAGCAGCCACAAGGGGGGGGCCCGGGAGCAGTACTTC. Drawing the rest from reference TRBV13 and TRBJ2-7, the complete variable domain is AAGVIQSPRHLIKEKRETATLKCYPIPRHDTVYWYQQGPGQDPQFLISFYEKMQSDKGSIPDRFSAQQFSDYHSELNMSSLELGDSALYFCASSHKGGAREQYFGPGTRLTVT.